This T cell receptor beta chain is from a study of blood T cells in healthy people across ages. Study-wide results and caveats: More naive CD4+ cells and higher diversity marked long-lived donors relative to aged donors.

For the second PCR, which ran for about 7 to 11 cycles, a sample-barcoded 5' primer and a J-beta primer mix were used. TCRdb fed the 5' RACE reads into MiXCR, producing one record per CDR3 protein. The sample includes about 510,000 distinct CDR3 sequences, about 28% seen only once; the top ten take 3% to 4%. For this clonotype: Its antigen remains unidentified.

Trimming cost V 1 base and J 1 base, with 10 bases left between them. The CDR3 consists of 16 residues. Germline-derived CDR1 and CDR2 are LGHNA and YNFKEQ. Another study also made use of these data, one on T cells of mothers and their children.

The chain uses TRBV4-2 and TRBJ2-2; a possible D gene is TRBD2 (6 bases). The TCR comes from a boy aged 2 to 9 in good health. The material sequenced was blood. In DNA, the CDR3 is TGTGCCAGCAGCCAAGCGGGGACTCTGAACACCGGGGAGCTGTTTTTT. Translation gives CASSQAGTLNTGELFF.